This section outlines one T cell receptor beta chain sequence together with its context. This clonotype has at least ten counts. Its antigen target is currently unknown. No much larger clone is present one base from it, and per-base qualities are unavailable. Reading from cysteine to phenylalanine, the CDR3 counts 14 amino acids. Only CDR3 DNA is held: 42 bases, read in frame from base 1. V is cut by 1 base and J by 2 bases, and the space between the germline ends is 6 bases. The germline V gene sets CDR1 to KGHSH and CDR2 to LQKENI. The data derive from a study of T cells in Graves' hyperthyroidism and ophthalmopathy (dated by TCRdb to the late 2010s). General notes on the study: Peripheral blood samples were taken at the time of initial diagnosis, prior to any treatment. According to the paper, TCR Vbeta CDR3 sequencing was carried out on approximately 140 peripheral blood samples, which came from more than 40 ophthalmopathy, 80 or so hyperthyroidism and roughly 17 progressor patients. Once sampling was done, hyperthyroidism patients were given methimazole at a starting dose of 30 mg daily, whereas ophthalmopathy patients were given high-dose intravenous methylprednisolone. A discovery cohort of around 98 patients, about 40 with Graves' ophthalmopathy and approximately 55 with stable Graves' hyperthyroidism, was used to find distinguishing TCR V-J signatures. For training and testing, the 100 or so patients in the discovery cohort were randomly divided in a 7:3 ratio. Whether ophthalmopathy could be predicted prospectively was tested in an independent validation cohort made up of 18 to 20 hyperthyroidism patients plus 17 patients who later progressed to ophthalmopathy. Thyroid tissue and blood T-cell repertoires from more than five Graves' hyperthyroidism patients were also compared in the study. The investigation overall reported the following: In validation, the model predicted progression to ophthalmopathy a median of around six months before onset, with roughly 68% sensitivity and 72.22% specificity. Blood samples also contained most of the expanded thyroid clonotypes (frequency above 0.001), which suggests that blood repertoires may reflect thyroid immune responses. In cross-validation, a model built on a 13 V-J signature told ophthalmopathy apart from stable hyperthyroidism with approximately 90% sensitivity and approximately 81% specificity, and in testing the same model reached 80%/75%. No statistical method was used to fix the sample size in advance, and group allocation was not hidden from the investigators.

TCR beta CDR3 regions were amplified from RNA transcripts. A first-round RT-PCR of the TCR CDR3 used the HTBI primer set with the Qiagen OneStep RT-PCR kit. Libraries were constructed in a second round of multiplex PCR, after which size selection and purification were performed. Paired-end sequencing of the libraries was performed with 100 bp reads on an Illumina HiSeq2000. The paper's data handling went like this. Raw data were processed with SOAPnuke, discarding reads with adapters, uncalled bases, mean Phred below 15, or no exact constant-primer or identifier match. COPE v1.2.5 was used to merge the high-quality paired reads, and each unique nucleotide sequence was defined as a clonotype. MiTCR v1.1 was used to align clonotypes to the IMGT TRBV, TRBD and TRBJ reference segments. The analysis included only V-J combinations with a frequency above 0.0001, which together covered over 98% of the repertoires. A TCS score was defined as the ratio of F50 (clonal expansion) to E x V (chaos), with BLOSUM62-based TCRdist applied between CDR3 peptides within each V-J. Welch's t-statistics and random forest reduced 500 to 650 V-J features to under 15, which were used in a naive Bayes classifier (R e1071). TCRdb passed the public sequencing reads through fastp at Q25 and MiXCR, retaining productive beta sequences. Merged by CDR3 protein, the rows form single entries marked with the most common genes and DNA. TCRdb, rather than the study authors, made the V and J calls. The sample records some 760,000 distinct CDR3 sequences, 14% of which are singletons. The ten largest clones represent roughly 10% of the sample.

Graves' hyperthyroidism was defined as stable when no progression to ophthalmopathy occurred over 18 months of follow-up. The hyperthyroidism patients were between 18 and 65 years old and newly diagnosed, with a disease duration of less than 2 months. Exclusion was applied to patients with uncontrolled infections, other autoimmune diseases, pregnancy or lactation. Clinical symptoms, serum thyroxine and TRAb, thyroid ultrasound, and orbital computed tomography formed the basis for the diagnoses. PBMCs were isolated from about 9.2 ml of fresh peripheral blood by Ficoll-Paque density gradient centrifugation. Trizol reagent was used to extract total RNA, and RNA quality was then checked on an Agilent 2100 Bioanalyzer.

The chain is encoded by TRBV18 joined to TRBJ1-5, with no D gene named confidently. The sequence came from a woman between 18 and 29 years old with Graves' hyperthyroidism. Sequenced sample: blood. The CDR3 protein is CASSPQKGNQPQHF. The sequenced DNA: TGTGCCAGCTCACCACAGAAGGGCAATCAGCCCCAGCATTTT.